The 29 T cell receptor beta chains given below trace back to one sample, sequenced in a study of response to subunit inactivated influenza vaccine. From the RT-PCR reads, TCRdb called clonotypes with MiXCR, one entry per CDR3 protein. This sample has about 700,000 distinct CDR3 sequences, with around 13% found just once. The sample consisted of PBMCs from blood, taken 14 to 15 days before vaccination. These receptors all stem from a man aged 45-65 years who received an inactivated influenza vaccine.

The V gene is TRBV7-3, the J gene TRBJ2-3, with D perhaps matching TRBD1 or TRBD2 (5 bases each). Between the trimmed V and J ends, which lost 5 bases and 3 bases, there was a span of 12 bases. The CDR3 has 14 amino acids. The germline V gene encodes CDR1 SGHTA and CDR2 FQGTGA. The CDR3 nucleotides are TGTGCCAGCAGCACTTGGGGGAGTACAGATACGCAGTATTTT. Residues: CASSTWGSTDTQYF. The whole variable domain, filled in from reference TRBV7-3 and TRBJ2-3, reads GAGVSQTPSNKVTEKGKYVELRCDPISGHTALYWYRQSLGQGPEFLIYFQGTGAADDSGLPNDRFFAVRPEGSVSTLKIQRTERGDSAVYLCASSTWGSTDTQYFGPGTRLTVL.

The chain carries TRBV29-1 and TRBJ1-2, with TRBD1 matching 7 bases. The J segment lost 0 bases and the V segment lost 8 bases, leaving 9 bases of the junction unmatched. Germline loops: CDR1 SQVTM, CDR2 ANQGSEA. The CDR3 loop spans 14 amino acids. The CDR3 sequence: CSIRQGPANYGYTF. The CDR3 region has the DNA TGCAGCATAAGACAGGGCCCAGCTAACTATGGCTACACCTTC.

The rearrangement links TRBV6-5 to TRBJ2-6, with D perhaps TRBD1 (6 bases). The CDR3 totals 17 residues. V was trimmed by 2 bases and J by 3 bases, leaving 14 bases between them. CDR1 is MNHEY and CDR2 is SVGAGI in the germline V gene. CDR3 region: CASSYEGVWVGANVLTF. CDR3 bases: TGTGCCAGCAGTTACGAGGGGGTGTGGGTTGGGGCCAACGTCCTGACTTTC.

At least ten counts were recorded for this clonotype. The chain recombines TRBV2 with TRBJ1-5; TRBD1 agrees at 8 bases. The V segment lost 6 bases and the J segment 3 bases; nucleotides outside the gene matches: 10. Germline assignment: CDR1 SNHLY and CDR2 FYNNEI. This CDR3 region has 16 residues. For the CDR3, the DNA is TGTGCCAGCAGGGTGGCACCGGGACAGGTCAATCAGCCCCAGCATTTT. Protein product: CASRVAPGQVNQPQHF.

This clonotype was recorded many times. This sequence joins TRBV5-6 and TRBJ2-7; possible D gene TRBD1, 6 bases. The CDR3 extends over 14 amino acids. Germline V gene lookup returns CDR1 SGHDT and CDR2 YYEEEE. V lost 4 bases, J lost 0 bases, and 11 bases lay in between. Here the CDR3 reads CASSDRKSSYEQYF. The CDR3 nucleotides are TGTGCCAGCAGCGACAGGAAGAGCTCCTACGAGCAGTACTTC.

This clonotype has at least ten counts. V gene TRBV5-1 combines with J gene TRBJ2-1; 7 bases map to TRBD2. Germline assignment: CDR1 SGHRS and CDR2 YFSETQ. The CDR3 loop spans 16 amino acids. V trimming: 0 bases; J trimming: 7 bases; junction bases outside the gene matches: 10. The CDR3 protein is CASSLVSGKGSNEQFF. CDR3 in DNA: TGCGCCAGCAGCTTGGTGAGCGGGAAGGGCTCGAATGAGCAGTTCTTC.

This clonotype was counted a few times. The chain combines TRBV4-1 with TRBJ1-6, with D possibly matching TRBD1 (6 bases). From germline, CDR1 is MGHRA and CDR2 YSYEKL. CDR3 size: 18 residues. Trimming pared 3 bases from V and 0 bases from J, leaving 15 bases between. CDR3 nucleotides: TGCGCCAGCAGCCACGGTGAGGGACATCGCTCCTATAATTCACCCCTCCACTTT. Translating it yields CASSHGEGHRSYNSPLHF.

In DNA, the CDR3 is TGTGCCAGCAGAAGTCTAGCGGCTATTAATGAGCAGTTCTTC. This sequence encodes CASRSLAAINEQFF. V and J are TRBV2 and TRBJ2-1; TRBD2 matches 7 bases. From germline, CDR1 is SNHLY and CDR2 FYNNEI. V lost 6 bases, J lost 7 bases, and 9 bases stayed unmatched. CDR3 size: 14 residues. The whole variable domain, filled in from reference TRBV2 and TRBJ2-1, reads EPEVTQTPSHQVTQMGQEVILRCVPISNHLYFYWYRQILGQKVEFLVSFYNNEISEKSEIFDDQFSVERPDGSNFTLKIRSTKLEDSAMYFCASRSLAAINEQFFGPGTRLTVL.

This clonotype was counted between two and nine times. The V and J genes are TRBV20-1 and TRBJ2-7, with TRBD1 matching 7 bases. The CDR3 covers 13 residues. J lost 5 bases, V lost 6 bases, and 10 bases had no gene match. Germline-derived CDR1 and CDR2 are DFQATT and SNEGSKA (reference sequence). The CDR3 region has the DNA TGCAGTGCCCACCGGGACAGCCTCGACGAGCAGTACTTC. Translated, it gives CSAHRDSLDEQYF.

The chain employs TRBV6-2 or TRBV6-3 and TRBJ2-2, with D possibly being TRBD1 or TRBD2 (6 bases each). In germline, CDR1 is MNHEY, CDR2 SVGEGT. This CDR3 spans 15 amino acids. V was cut by 6 bases and J by 2 bases, with 13 bases left in between. The CDR3 nucleotides are TGTGCCAGCAGGACCGGGGGCCTTAACACCGGGGAGCTGTTTTTT. The encoded protein is CASRTGGLNTGELFF.

This chain uses TRBV2 with TRBJ2-2, with D maybe TRBD1 (5 bases). Germline V gives CDR1 SNHLY, CDR2 FYNNEI. This CDR3 contains 14 residues. With 5 bases removed from V and 6 bases from J, the gap between germline ends came to 13 bases. CDR3 coding DNA: TGTGCCAGCAGTTCCCCAAGGGGCGCCGGGGAGCTGTTTTTT. This codes for CASSSPRGAGELFF.

This clonotype was picked up many times. The V call is TRBV6-1, the J call TRBJ2-2, with D uncertain. Trimming pared 5 bases from V and 3 bases from J, leaving 16 bases between. The CDR3 loop spans 16 amino acids. From germline, CDR1 is MNHNS and CDR2 SASEGT. CDR3 nucleotides: TGTGCCAGCAGTCCCCCCGGACGGGTTGACACCGGGGAGCTGTTTTTT. Residues: CASSPPGRVDTGELFF.

V usage is TRBV11-1 and J usage is TRBJ2-4, with a tentative D call TRBD1 (6 bases). The CDR3 has 18 residues. Per germline, CDR1 SGHAT and CDR2 FQDESV (reference sequence). The V and J ends lost 0 bases and 0 bases respectively, with 15 bases between them. The CDR3 is CASSLALQGVLAKNIQYF. The DNA of the CDR3 is TGTGCCAGCAGCTTAGCACTACAGGGAGTACTAGCCAAAAACATTCAGTACTTC.

The CDR3 reads CASSSGLISTDTQYF. The CDR3, as DNA: TGTGCCAGCAGCTCCGGACTGATTAGCACAGATACGCAGTATTTT. This chain links TRBV12-3 or TRBV12-4 with TRBJ2-3; tentative D call: TRBD2 (5 bases). The CDR3 runs to 15 residues. Trimming took off 6 bases at V and 0 bases at J, with 13 bases between the two ends.

The chain couples TRBV20-1 to TRBJ2-7; perhaps TRBD1 as D (6 bases). The V gene lost 1 base and the J gene lost 6 bases, with 22 bases spanning the gap. Per the germline V gene, CDR1 is DFQATT and CDR2 is SNEGSKA (reference sequence). There are 16 residues in the CDR3. The CDR3 here is CSARVDRSRGSSEQYF. In nucleotides, the CDR3 is TGCAGTGCTAGAGTCGACAGGTCAAGGGGTAGCTCCGAGCAGTACTTC.

This clonotype was counted only a few times. This rearrangement joins TRBV18 to TRBJ2-7; TRBD1 aligns across 10 bases. Trimming removed 3 bases from V and 0 bases from J; junction bases left unmatched: 8. The CDR3 sequence is 17 residues long. Germline V gene sequence: CDR1 KGHSH, CDR2 LQKENI. DNA of the CDR3: TGTGCCAGCTCACCCTCTCTGGGACAGGGGACCTCCTACGAGCAGTACTTC. It encodes CASSPSLGQGTSYEQYF.

This clonotype was counted a few times. Written as DNA, the CDR3 is TGTGCCAGCAGTTTAGCGCTGGACAGGGGGGTTTTCCAAGAGACCCAGTACTTC. Its translation is CASSLALDRGVFQETQYF. The genes are TRBV12-3 or TRBV12-4 and TRBJ2-5; 10 positions match TRBD1. J gave up 1 base and V 0 bases, and 8 bases lay outside the gene matches. This CDR3 has 18 amino acids.

This clonotype was counted a few times. The chain is built from TRBV6-6 and TRBJ2-5; D call uncertain. CDR3 size: 12 residues. Trimming removed 0 bases from V and 5 bases from J, with 4 bases in between. Germline V CDR1 and CDR2: MNHNY, SVGAGI (reference sequence). The CDR3 sequence: CASSYSYETQYF. In DNA form, the CDR3 reads TGTGCCAGCAGTTACTCGTACGAGACCCAGTACTTC.

In its sample, this clonotype was seen a few times. This sequence joins TRBV28 and TRBJ1-1; possible D gene TRBD1, 5 bases. The germline V gene encodes CDR1 MDHEN and CDR2 SYDVKM. Trimming left V 3 bases short and J 3 bases short, with 20 bases between. The CDR3 has 17 residues. The CDR3 DNA sequence: TGTGCCAGCAGTTTGGGGTGGGGCGCCCTCGGGGACACTGAAGCTTTCTTT. This gives the protein CASSLGWGALGDTEAFF.

The rearrangement uses TRBV9 and TRBJ2-7; tentatively, D is TRBD1 or TRBD2 (5 bases each). The CDR3 totals 14 residues. Germline V lookup: CDR1 SGDLS, CDR2 YYNGEE. V was pared by 0 bases and J by 3 bases, with 10 bases between. DNA for the CDR3: TGTGCCAGCAGCGTAGAGGGAGACAGCTACGAGCAGTACTTC. This gives the protein CASSVEGDSYEQYF. Based on the CDR3 plus reference TRBV9 and TRBJ2-7, the full variable domain is DSGVTQTPKHLITATGQRVTLRCSPRSGDLSVYWYQQSLDQGLQFLIQYYNGEERAKGNILERFSAQQFPDLHSELNLSSLELGDSALYFCASSVEGDSYEQYFGPGTRLTVT.

This clonotype occurred many times. This chain connects TRBV7-9 to TRBJ2-5; D gene uncertain. Germline V gene data show CDR1 as SEHNR and CDR2 as FQNEAQ (reference sequence). The V end lost 3 bases, the J end lost 5 bases, and 10 bases lay between the germline ends. This CDR3 spans 13 amino acids. The CDR3: CASSFISLETQYF. The CDR3 DNA sequence: TGTGCCAGCAGCTTTATCTCTTTGGAGACCCAGTACTTC.

The gene calls are TRBV6-1 and TRBJ2-1; 14 bases agree with TRBD2. The CDR3 totals 14 residues. The trim removed 6 bases at V and 16 bases at J, leaving 11 bases unmatched. Germline V gives CDR1 MNHNS, CDR2 SASEGT. The CDR3 loop reads CASRPGLAGATLFF. The CDR3 nucleotides read TGTGCCAGCAGGCCGGGACTAGCGGGAGCCACCCTTTTCTTC.

The table lists this clonotype with many counts. This chain joins TRBV5-1 and TRBJ2-5, with D perhaps matching TRBD2 (6 bases). The CDR3 runs to 15 residues. V shed 4 bases and J shed 5 bases, with 18 bases lying between them. Germline-derived CDR1 and CDR2 are SGHRS and YFSETQ. The CDR3, as DNA: TGCGCCAGCAGCAGGGACCCGAGGAGGGAGGAGACCCAGTACTTC. This translates into CASSRDPRREETQYF.

This sequence joins TRBV9 and TRBJ2-1; D possibly corresponds to TRBD1 (6 bases). The germline CDR1 and CDR2 sequences are SGDLS and YYNGEE. The CDR3 sequence is 13 residues long. Deletions cut 4 bases from V and 9 bases from J, with 14 bases between. The CDR3 spells CASSFSQGPEQFF. The CDR3 bases are TGTGCCAGCAGCTTTTCACAGGGTCCTGAGCAGTTCTTC.

This clonotype was recorded at least ten times. The gene calls are TRBV29-1 and TRBJ2-7, with TRBD1 matching 11 bases. This CDR3 spans 12 amino acids. Germline CDR1 and CDR2: SQVTM and ANQGSEA. The ends lost 7 bases at V and 4 bases at J; junction bases unmatched: 3. CDR3 loop: CSGGQGAYEQYF. CDR3 nucleotide sequence: TGCAGCGGCGGACAGGGGGCGTACGAGCAGTACTTC.

In its sample, this clonotype was seen a few times. The DNA for the CDR3 is TGTGCCAGCAGCAAACGGTCGTTCAGGGCCTTCCAAGAGACCCAGTACTTC. It codes for CASSKRSFRAFQETQYF. The J gene is TRBJ2-5, the V gene TRBV21-1; TRBD2, the table's D call, was not compared with the DNA. TRBV21-1 is a pseudogene. CDR3 length equals 17 residues.

V usage is TRBV7-9 and J usage is TRBJ2-5; perhaps D is TRBD1 or TRBD2 (5 bases each). V gave up 3 bases and J gave up 4 bases, with 15 bases separating them. The CDR3 is made up of 15 amino acids. Germline values: CDR1 SEHNR, CDR2 FQNEAQ (reference sequence). Here the CDR3 DNA reads TGTGCCAGCAGCTTGATCATGACGGGGACAGAGACCCAGTACTTC. Its protein is CASSLIMTGTETQYF.

This rearrangement joins TRBV12-3 or TRBV12-4 to TRBJ2-2; the match to TRBD2 covers 16 bases. The CDR3 loop spans 18 amino acids. DNA for the CDR3: TGTACCTGCTGTTTTTCCGGGACTAGCGGGAGGGTTCACGGGGAGCTGTTTTTT. It codes for CTCCFSGTSGRVHGELFF.

This chain joins TRBV5-1 and TRBJ2-3; 9 bases fit TRBD2. V lost 0 bases to trimming and J lost 2 bases; unmatched junction nucleotides: 7. The germline V gene has CDR1 SGHRS and CDR2 YFSETQ. The CDR3 spans 17 residues. CDR3 in amino acids: CASSLAGAGGYTDTQYF. The CDR3 DNA sequence: TGCGCCAGCAGCTTGGCCGGAGCGGGGGGCTACACAGATACGCAGTATTTT.